The 5 T cell receptor beta chains below come from one sample, sequenced in a study of glioma-infiltrating T cells. Using RNA template, CDR3s of TCR alpha and beta were amplified with iRepertoire arm-PCR. TCRdb passed the multiplex PCR reads through MiXCR, listing each CDR3 protein once. The sample has about 140,000 distinct CDR3 sequences; about two fifths are singletons. The sequenced material came from glioma tissue, nonneoplastic brain tissue, or PBMCs (not recorded which). The receptors originated from a human donor with low-grade glioma or glioblastoma, undergoing nonglioma brain surgery, or in good health (not recorded which).

The sample holds a few counts of this clonotype. The gene calls are TRBV27 and TRBJ1-6; perhaps TRBD1 as D (6 bases). CDR1 MNHEY and CDR2 SMNVEV come from the germline V gene (reference sequence). CDR3 length: 16 amino acids. Trimming removed 5 bases from V and 6 bases from J, with 17 bases in between. The CDR3 DNA sequence: TGTGCCAGCAGTGCCAGGGGAGGGAGCGGTAATTCACCCCTCCACTTT. Protein product: CASSARGGSGNSPLHF.

This clonotype has more than one count but fewer than ten. This sequence joins TRBV2 and TRBJ1-2; no reliable D call. Germline V gene data show CDR1 as SNHLY and CDR2 as FYNNEI. V lost 7 bases and J lost 1, with 7 bases in between. CDR3 length: 12 amino acids. In DNA form, the CDR3 reads TGTGCCAGCAATCGTGATAACTATGGCTACACCTTC. It codes for CASNRDNYGYTF.

Worth noting for this clonotype: It may be a read error: a sequence one base away is much more abundant. The chain joins TRBV29-1 to TRBJ2-7; 12 bases are a match to TRBD1. Germline assignment: CDR1 SQVTM and CDR2 ANQGSEA. The CDR3 contains 15 residues. DNA of the CDR3: TGCAGCGTGGGGTTCCGGGACAGGGGGCCCTACAAGCAGTACTTC. It translates to CSVGFRDRGPYKQYF.

This clonotype was counted a few times. This chain connects TRBV28 to TRBJ2-3, with unresolved D. Trimming pared 2 bases from V and 2 bases from J, leaving 8 bases between. This CDR3 contains 14 residues. In germline, CDR1 is MDHEN, CDR2 SYDVKM. In DNA, the CDR3 is TGTGCCAGCAGTTTAGATGGCCCCACAGATACGCAGTATTTT. Translation gives CASSLDGPTDTQYF.

The rearrangement uses TRBV29-1 and TRBJ2-5, with 7 bases matching TRBD2. The CDR3 runs 11 residues. V shed 6 bases, J shed 7 bases, and the junction held 5 bases outside the gene matches. CDR1 is SQVTM and CDR2 is ANQGSEA in the germline V gene. This chain's CDR3 is CSVGVAGTQYF. The DNA for the CDR3 is TGCAGCGTGGGGGTAGCGGGGACCCAGTACTTC.